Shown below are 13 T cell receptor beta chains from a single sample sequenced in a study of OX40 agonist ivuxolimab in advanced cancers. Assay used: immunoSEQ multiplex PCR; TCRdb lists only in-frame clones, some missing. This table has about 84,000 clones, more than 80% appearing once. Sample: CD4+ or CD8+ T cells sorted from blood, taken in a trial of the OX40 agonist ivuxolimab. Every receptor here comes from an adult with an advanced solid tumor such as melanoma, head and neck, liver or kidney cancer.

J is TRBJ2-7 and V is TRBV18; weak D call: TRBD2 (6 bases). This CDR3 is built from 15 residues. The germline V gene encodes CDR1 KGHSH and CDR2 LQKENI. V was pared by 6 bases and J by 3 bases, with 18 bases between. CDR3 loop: CASSDGGVSLYEQYF. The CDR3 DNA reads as TGTGCCAGCTCTGATGGCGGGGTTTCTCTCTACGAGCAGTACTTC.

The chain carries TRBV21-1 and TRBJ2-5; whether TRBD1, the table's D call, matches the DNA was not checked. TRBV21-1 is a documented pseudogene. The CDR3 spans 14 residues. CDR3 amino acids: CASSQRRGPETQYF. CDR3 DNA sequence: TGTGCCAGCAGCCAACGGAGGGGGCCAGAGACCCAGTACTTC.

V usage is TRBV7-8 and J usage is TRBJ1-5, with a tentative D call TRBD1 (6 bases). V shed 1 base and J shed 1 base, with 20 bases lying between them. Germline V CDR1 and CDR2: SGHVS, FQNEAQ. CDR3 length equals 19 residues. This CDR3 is CASSLGSGGGFGSNQPQHF. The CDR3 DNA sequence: TGTGCCAGCAGCTTAGGATCCGGGGGCGGTTTTGGGAGCAATCAGCCCCAGCATTTT.

This chain's CDR3 is CASSPGWANEKLFF. The CDR3 DNA follows: TGTGCCAGCAGCCCAGGGTGGGCTAATGAAAAACTGTTTTTT. The chain recombines TRBV7-2 with TRBJ1-4; tentative D call: TRBD1 (5 bases). CDR1 SGHTA and CDR2 FQGNSA come from the germline V gene. V was clipped by 5 bases and J by 3 bases, with 10 bases between them. The CDR3 loop spans 14 amino acids.

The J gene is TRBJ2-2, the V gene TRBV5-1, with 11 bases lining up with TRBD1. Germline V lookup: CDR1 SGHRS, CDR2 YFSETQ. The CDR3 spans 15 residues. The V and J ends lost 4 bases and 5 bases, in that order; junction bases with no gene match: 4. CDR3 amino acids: CASSLGTGGTGELFF. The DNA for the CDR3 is TGCGCCAGCAGCCTAGGGACAGGGGGTACCGGGGAGCTGTTTTTT.

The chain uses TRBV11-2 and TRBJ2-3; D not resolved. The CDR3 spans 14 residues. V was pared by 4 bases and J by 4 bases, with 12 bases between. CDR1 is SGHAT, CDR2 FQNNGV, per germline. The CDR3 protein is CASSSLIIADTQYF. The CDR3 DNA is TGTGCCAGCAGCTCCCTGATAATAGCAGATACGCAGTATTTT.

CDR3 sequence: CASSRAGAYEQYF. CDR3 nucleotide sequence: TGTGCCAGCTCCCGCGCAGGCGCATACGAGCAGTACTTC. The rearrangement links TRBV5-4 to TRBJ2-7; no clear D gene. CDR1 and CDR2 (germline): SGHNT, YYREEE (reference sequence). The germline V and J ends were trimmed by 7 bases and 4 bases, with 15 bases remaining between them. This CDR3 is built from 13 residues.

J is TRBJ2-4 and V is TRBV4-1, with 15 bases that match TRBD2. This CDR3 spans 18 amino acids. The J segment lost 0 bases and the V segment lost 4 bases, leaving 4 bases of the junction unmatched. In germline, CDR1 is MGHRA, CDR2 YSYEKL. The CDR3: CASSPGLAGGQAKNIQYF. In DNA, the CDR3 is TGCGCCAGCAGCCCGGGACTAGCGGGGGGACAAGCCAAAAACATTCAGTACTTC.

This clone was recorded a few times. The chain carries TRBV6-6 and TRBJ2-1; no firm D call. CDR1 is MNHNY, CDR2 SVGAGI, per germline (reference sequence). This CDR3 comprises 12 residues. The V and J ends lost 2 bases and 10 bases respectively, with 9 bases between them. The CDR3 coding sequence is TGTGCCAGCAGTTACCCCCTCGGAGAGCAGTTCTTC. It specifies CASSYPLGEQFF.

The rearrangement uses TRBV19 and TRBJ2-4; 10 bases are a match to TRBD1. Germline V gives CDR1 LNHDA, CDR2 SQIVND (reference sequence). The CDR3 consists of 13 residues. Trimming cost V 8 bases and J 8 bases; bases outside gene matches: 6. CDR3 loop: CASGETGGYIQYF. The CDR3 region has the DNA TGTGCCAGTGGAGAGACAGGGGGCTACATTCAGTACTTC.

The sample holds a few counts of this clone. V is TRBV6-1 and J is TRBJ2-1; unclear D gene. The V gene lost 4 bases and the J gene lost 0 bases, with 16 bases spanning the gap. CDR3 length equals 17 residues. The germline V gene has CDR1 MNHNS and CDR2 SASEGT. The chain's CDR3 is CASSVHGPKSSYNEQFF. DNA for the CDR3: TGTGCCAGCAGTGTGCACGGCCCAAAGAGCTCCTACAATGAGCAGTTCTTC.

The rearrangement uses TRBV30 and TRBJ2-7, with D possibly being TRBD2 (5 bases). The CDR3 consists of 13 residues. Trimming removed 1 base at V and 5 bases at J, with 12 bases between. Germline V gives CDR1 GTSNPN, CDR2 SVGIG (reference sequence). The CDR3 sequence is CAWSGIGVDEQYF. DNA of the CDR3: TGTGCCTGGAGTGGAATCGGGGTTGACGAGCAGTACTTC.

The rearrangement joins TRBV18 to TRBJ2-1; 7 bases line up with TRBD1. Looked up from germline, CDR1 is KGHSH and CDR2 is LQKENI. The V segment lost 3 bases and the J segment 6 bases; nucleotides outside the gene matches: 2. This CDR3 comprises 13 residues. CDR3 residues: CASSPGQPNEQFF. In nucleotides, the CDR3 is TGTGCCAGCTCACCGGGACAGCCCAATGAGCAGTTCTTC. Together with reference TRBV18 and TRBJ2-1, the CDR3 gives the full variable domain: NAGVMQNPRHLVRRRGQEARLRCSPMKGHSHVYWYRQLPEEGLKFMVYLQKENIIDESGMPKERFSAEFPKEGPSILRIQQVVRGDSAAYFCASSPGQPNEQFFGPGTRLTVL.